The rows below give T cell receptor beta chains drawn from one sample of a study of patients and donors after allogeneic stem cell transplantation. TCRdb ran MiXCR on the RT-PCR reads and lists one entry per CDR3 protein. The table shows roughly 230,000 distinct CDR3 sequences, with around an eighth occurring only once. Sequencing was done on a sample of blood, either unsorted or a sorted T cell fraction (not recorded which). The receptors come from a human donor who was either an allogeneic HSCT recipient or a stem cell or donor lymphocyte infusion donor (not recorded which). It is not recorded whose cells these are; they may come from a transplant donor. Each CDR3 is given with its conserved first and last residue. D genes are given only for firm matches. The size field is filled for only some rows; it gives once, few, many or a size class.

D	V	J	size	DNA	CDR3
-	TRBV7-2	TRBJ2-3	-	TGTGCCAGCAGCCTGCTGGCGACCACAGATACGCAGTATTTT	CASSLLATTDTQYF
-	TRBV2	TRBJ2-1	many	TGTGCCAGCAGTGAAACGGTAGGGGGACGAAACAATGAGCAGTTCTTC	CASSETVGGRNNEQFF
-	TRBV6-1	TRBJ1-1	few	TGTGCCAGCAAGGTACAGGTTACGCACACTGAAGCTTTCTTT	CASKVQVTHTEAFF
TRBD2	TRBV11-3	TRBJ2-1	-	TGTGCCAGCAGCTTGGAGGCGGGAGTCTCTAATGAGCAGTTCTTC	CASSLEAGVSNEQFF
-	TRBV25-1	TRBJ2-2	-	TGTGCCAGCAGTGAATATAACGGGGTGTTAGCGGATAAGACGAACACCGGGGAGCTGTTTTTT	CASSEYNGVLADKTNTGELFF
-	TRBV6-4	TRBJ2-2	few	TGTGCCAGCAGTGACGTCTTGGGGGAGCTGTTTTTT	CASSDVLGELFF
-	TRBV9	TRBJ2-3	many	TGTGCCAGCAGCGCCGGGACCACACTCACCTATACGCAGTATTTT	CASSAGTTLTYTQYF
-	TRBV11-3	TRBJ2-3	many	TGTGCCAGCAGCTTAAACAGGGGAGGAGATACGCAGTATTTT	CASSLNRGGDTQYF
-	TRBV20-1	TRBJ2-4	-	TGCAGTGCTACCGGGGGTCTCCTAGCCAAAAACATTCAGTACTTC	CSATGGLLAKNIQYF
-	TRBV20-1	TRBJ1-2	few	TGCAGTGCTAGGGAACAAGACTATGGCTACACCTTC	CSAREQDYGYTF
TRBD1	TRBV20-1	TRBJ1-1	many	TGCAGTGCTAGAGGACAGGGGAGGTGGTCTGAAGCTTTCTTT	CSARGQGRWSEAFF
-	TRBV4-1	TRBJ1-3	-	TGCGCCAGCAGCCAGGAACCCCATGGGGGTACTGGAAACACCATATATTTT	CASSQEPHGGTGNTIYF
TRBD1	TRBV29-1	TRBJ1-1	many	TGCAGCGCAACCTCACCTCATTCGACAGGGGGATACACTGAAGCTTTCTTT	CSATSPHSTGGYTEAFF
TRBD1	TRBV7-6	TRBJ2-7	-	TGTGCCAGCAGTCGGGACAGGGGAGACTACGAGCAGTACTTC	CASSRDRGDYEQYF